The sequence of this T cell receptor beta chain was determined in a study of cytomegalovirus exposure and HLA in healthy donors. The V gene's germline CDR1 is SGHDT and CDR2 YYEEEE. There are 15 residues in the CDR3. J gave up 6 bases and V 4 bases, and 9 bases lay outside the gene matches. Everyone who donated was a healthy bone marrow donor. It was with 60 Vbeta and 13 Jbeta primers that the PCR ran. Data came from immunoSEQ multiplex PCR; TCRdb stores just in-frame clones and leaves some out. The sample consists of over 50,000 clones, 65% to 80% of them appearing once. The sequence came from a man aged 40-49 years in good health and CMV-seropositive. The chain combines TRBV5-6 with TRBJ2-3, with 9 bases identical to TRBD1. The sequenced sample was PBMCs. CDR3 loop: CASSLRGTGRDTQYF. DNA for the CDR3: TGTGCCAGCAGCCTACGGGGGACAGGGAGGGATACGCAGTATTTT.